The following is a TCR beta chain sequence with its context. Antigen: not known. As to time point: week 23, last vaccination. All doses held 300 ug of mutant IDH1 20-mer peptide, with topical imiquimod. The data were obtained in a study of a mutant IDH1 vaccine in newly diagnosed glioma. Data came from immunoSEQ multiplex PCR; TCRdb stores just in-frame clones and leaves some out. The table includes 20,000 to 25,000 clones, about four fifths detected once. This TCR derives from a man aged 25-45 years with glioma. The sequences come from PBMCs, collected from a glioma patient whose treatment included an IDH1 peptide vaccine.

For the CDR3, the DNA is TGTGCCAGCAGCCCCGGGACAAATAATCAAGCCCAGCATTTT. Its protein product is CASSPGTNNQAQHF. J is TRBJ1-5 and V is TRBV7-9; D possibly corresponds to TRBD1 (6 bases). CDR3 length: 14 amino acids. V lost 5 bases to trimming and J lost 11 bases, with 19 bases between them. Germline V CDR1 and CDR2: SEHNR, FQNEAQ (reference sequence).